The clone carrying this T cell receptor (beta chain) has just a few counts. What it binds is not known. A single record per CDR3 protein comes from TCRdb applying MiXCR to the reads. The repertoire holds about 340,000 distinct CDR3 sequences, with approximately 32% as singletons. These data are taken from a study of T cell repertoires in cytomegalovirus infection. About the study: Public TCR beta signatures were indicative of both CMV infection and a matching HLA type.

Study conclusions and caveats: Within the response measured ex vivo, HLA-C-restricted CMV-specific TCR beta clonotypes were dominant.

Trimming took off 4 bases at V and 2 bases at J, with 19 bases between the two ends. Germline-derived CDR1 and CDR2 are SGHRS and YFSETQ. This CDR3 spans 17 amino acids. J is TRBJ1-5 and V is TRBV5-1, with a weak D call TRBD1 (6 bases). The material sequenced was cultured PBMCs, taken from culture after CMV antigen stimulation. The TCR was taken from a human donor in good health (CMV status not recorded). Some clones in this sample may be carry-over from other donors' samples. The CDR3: CASSTDPQGTGNQPQHF. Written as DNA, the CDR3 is TGCGCCAGCAGCACGGATCCACAGGGTACCGGCAATCAGCCCCAGCATTTT.